This TCR beta chain originates from a study of CD8 T cells in Susac syndrome. FACS enriched CD8+ TEMRA cells, while bulk CD8+ and CD4+ were negatively isolated. After extraction with the RNeasy kit, roughly 0.5 to 1 ug of the RNA was reverse transcribed using random hexamers. Each CDR3 protein is one row after TCRdb ran MiXCR on the immunoSEQ multiplex PCR reads. The repertoire holds about 69,000 distinct CDR3 sequences, roughly nine tenths seen once, with about 0.47% in the top ten. The CDR3 is made up of 16 amino acids. Germline CDR1 SGDLS, CDR2 YYNGEE. The V gene end was trimmed by 0 bases and the J gene end by 10 bases; junction bases not matched to a gene: 8.

This clonotype was obtained from a human donor with multiple sclerosis. The chain joins TRBV9 to TRBJ1-6; 9 bases are a match to TRBD1. The sequencing sample was made of CD8+ T cells from PBMCs. CDR3 sequence reads: CASSVESGQGQSPLHF. The CDR3 nucleotides are TGTGCCAGCAGCGTAGAATCGGGACAGGGACAATCACCCCTCCACTTT.